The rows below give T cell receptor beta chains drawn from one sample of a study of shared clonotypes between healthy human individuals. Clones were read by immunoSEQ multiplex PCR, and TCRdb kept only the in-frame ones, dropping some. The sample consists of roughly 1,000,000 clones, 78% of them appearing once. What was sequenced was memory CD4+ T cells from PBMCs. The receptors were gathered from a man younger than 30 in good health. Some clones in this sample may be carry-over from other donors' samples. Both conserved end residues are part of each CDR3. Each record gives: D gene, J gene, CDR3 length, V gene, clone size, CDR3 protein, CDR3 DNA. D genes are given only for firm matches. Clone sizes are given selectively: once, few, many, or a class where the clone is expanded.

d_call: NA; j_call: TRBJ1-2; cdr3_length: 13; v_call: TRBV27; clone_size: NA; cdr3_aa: CASSTSGTSSYTF; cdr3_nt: TGTGCCAGCAGTACCTCCGGGACAAGCAGCTACACCTTC
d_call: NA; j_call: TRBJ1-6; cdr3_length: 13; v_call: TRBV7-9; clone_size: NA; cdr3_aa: CASSLDSGAPLHF; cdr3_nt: TGTGCCAGCAGCTTAGACTCGGGGGCACCCCTCCACTTT
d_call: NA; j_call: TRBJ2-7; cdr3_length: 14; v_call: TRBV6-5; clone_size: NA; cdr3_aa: CASTKGTASYEQYF; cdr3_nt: TGTGCCAGCACCAAGGGGACGGCATCCTACGAGCAGTACTTC
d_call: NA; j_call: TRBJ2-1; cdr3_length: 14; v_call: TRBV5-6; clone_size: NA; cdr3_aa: CASSQGRGNNEQFF; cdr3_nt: TGTGCCAGCAGCCAAGGCCGGGGCAACAATGAGCAGTTCTTC
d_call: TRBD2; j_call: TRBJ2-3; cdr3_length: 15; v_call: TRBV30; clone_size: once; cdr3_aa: CAWSPLAGGGDTQYF; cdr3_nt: TGTGCCTGGAGTCCCCTAGCGGGAGGAGGAGATACGCAGTATTTT
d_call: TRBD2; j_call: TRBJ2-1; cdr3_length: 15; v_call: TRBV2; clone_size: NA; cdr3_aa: CASSSGTSGYNEQFF; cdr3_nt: TGTGCCAGCAGCTCCGGGACTAGCGGATACAATGAGCAGTTCTTC
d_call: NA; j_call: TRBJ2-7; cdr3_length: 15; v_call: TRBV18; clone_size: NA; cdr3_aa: CASSPLARESYEQYF; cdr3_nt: TGTGCCAGCTCACCACTGGCAAGGGAGTCCTACGAGCAGTACTTC
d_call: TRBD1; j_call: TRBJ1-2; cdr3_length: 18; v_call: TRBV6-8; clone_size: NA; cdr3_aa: CASSYPGSGDRGTYGYTF; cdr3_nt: TGTGCCAGCAGTTACCCTGGGTCCGGGGACAGGGGGACCTATGGCTACACCTTC
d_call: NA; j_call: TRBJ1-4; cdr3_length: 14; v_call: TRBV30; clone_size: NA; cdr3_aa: CAWRKGGVQEKLFF; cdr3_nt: TGTGCCTGGAGAAAGGGGGGAGTACAAGAAAAACTGTTTTTT
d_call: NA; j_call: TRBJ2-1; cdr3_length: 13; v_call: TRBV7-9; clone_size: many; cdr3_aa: CASTFIRDNEQFF; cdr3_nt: TGTGCCAGCACGTTCATCAGGGACAATGAGCAGTTCTTC
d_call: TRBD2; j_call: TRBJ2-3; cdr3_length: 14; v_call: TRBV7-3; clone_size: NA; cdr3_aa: CASSLAASTDTQYF; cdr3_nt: TGTGCCAGCTCACTAGCGGCTAGCACAGATACGCAGTATTTT
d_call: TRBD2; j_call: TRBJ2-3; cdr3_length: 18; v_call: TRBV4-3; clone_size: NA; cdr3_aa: CASSLDSGTASSTDTQYF; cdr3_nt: TGCGCCAGCAGCTTGGATAGCGGGACTGCCTCTAGCACAGATACGCAGTATTTT
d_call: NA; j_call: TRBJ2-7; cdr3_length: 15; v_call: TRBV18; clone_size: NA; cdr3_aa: CASSPQRLGDYEQYF; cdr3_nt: TGTGCCAGCTCACCACAAAGGTTGGGTGACTACGAGCAGTACTTC
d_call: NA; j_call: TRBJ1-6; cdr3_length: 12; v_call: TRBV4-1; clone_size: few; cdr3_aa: CASSQGLSPLHF; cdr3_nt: TGCGCCAGCAGCCAGGGTCTTTCACCCCTCCACTTT
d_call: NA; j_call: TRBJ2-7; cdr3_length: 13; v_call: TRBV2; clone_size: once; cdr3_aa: CASTTLGGVGQYF; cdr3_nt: TGTGCCAGCACCACTCTAGGGGGAGTGGGGCAGTACTTC
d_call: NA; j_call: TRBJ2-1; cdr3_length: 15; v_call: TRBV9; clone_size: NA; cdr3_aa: CASSALGHGNNEQFF; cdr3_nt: TGTGCCAGCAGCGCACTTGGACATGGGAACAATGAGCAGTTCTTC
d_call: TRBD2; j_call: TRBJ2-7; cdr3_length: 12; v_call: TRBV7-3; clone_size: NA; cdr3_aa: CASSLGRGEQYF; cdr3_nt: TGTGCCAGCAGCTTGGGGAGGGGAGAGCAGTACTTC
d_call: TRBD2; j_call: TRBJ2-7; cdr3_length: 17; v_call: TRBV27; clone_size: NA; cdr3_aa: CASSPREGFAGYYEQYF; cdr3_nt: TGTGCCAGCAGTCCCCGGGAGGGCTTCGCGGGTTACTACGAGCAGTACTTC
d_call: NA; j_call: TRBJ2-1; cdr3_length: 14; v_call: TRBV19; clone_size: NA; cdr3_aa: CASSIRPRSNEQFF; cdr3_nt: TGTGCCAGTAGTATACGCCCCAGGTCCAATGAGCAGTTCTTC
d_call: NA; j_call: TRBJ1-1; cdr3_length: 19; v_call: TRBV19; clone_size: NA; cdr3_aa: CASSYQALLVGVTNTEAFF; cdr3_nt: TGTGCCAGTAGTTATCAAGCTTTGTTGGTAGGGGTGACGAACACTGAAGCTTTCTTT
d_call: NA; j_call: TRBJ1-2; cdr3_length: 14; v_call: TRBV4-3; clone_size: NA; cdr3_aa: CASSQTTGPYGYTF; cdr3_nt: TGCGCCAGCAGCCAAACCACCGGGCCCTATGGCTACACCTTC
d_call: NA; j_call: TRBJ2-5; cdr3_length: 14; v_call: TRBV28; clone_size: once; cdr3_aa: CASSLGGSGETQYF; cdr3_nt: TGTGCCAGCAGTTTGGGGGGTTCGGGAGAGACCCAGTACTTC
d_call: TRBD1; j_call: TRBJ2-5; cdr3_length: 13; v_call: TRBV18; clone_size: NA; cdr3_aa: CASGTGPIETQYF; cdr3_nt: TGTGCCAGCGGGACAGGGCCTATAGAGACCCAGTACTTC
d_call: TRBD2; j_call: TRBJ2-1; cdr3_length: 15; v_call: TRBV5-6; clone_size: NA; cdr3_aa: CASSEPGLAYNEQFF; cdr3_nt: TGTGCCAGCAGCGAACCGGGACTAGCGTACAATGAGCAGTTCTTC
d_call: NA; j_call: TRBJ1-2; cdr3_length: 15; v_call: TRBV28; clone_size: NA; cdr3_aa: CASSTIRGYLYGYTF; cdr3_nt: TGTGCCAGCAGCACCATTAGAGGGTACCTCTATGGCTACACCTTC
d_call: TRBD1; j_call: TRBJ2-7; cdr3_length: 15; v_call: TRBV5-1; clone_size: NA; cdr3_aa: CASSMGQFRTYEQYF; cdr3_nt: TGCGCCAGCAGCATGGGACAGTTTAGAACCTACGAGCAGTACTTC
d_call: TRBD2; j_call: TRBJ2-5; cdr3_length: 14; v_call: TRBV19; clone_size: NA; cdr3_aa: CASMGLAGSGAQYF; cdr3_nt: TGTGCCAGCATGGGACTAGCAGGATCTGGGGCCCAGTACTTC
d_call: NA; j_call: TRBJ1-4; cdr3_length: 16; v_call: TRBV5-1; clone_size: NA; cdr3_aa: CASSLAEGSTNEKLFF; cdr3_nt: TGCGCCAGCAGCTTGGCGGAGGGAAGCACTAATGAAAAACTGTTTTTT
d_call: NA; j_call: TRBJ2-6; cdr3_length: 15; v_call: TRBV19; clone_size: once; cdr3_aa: CASSLSFSGANVLTF; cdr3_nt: TGTGCCAGTAGCCTATCATTCTCTGGGGCCAACGTCCTGACTTTC
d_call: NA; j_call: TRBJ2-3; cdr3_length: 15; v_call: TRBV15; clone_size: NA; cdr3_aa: CATSKLVASTDTQYF; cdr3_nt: TGTGCCACCAGCAAGTTGGTTGCTAGCACAGATACGCAGTATTTT
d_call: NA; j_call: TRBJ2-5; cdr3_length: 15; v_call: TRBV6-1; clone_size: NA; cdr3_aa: CASSEVRGVVETQYF; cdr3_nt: TGTGCCAGCAGTGAAGTAAGGGGGGTGGTGGAGACCCAGTACTTC
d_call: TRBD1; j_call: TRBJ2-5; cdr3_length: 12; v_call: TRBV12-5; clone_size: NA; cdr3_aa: CASGLGQGTQYF; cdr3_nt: TGTGCTAGTGGTTTGGGACAGGGGACCCAGTACTTC
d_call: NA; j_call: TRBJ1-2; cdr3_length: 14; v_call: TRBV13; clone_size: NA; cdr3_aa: CASRRGGTNYGYTF; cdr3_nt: TGTGCCAGCAGGAGGGGGGGGACCAACTATGGCTACACCTTC
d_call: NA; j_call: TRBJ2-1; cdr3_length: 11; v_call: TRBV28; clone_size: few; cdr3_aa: CASSSIREQFF; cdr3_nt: TGTGCCAGCAGTTCTATCAGGGAGCAGTTCTTC
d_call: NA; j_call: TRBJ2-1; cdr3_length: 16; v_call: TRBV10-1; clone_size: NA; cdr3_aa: CASSPVGGPTYNEQFF; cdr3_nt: TGCGCCAGCAGCCCCGTGGGCGGCCCGACCTACAATGAGCAGTTCTTC
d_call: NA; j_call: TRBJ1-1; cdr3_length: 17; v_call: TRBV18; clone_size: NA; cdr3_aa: CASSPPKPGGINTEAFF; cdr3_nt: TGTGCCAGCTCACCACCGAAGCCTGGGGGTATAAACACTGAAGCTTTCTTT
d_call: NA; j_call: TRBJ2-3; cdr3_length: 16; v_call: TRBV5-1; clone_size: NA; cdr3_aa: CASSLVGGRSTDTQYF; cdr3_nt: TGCGCCAGCAGCCTTGTTGGGGGGCGAAGCACAGATACGCAGTATTTT
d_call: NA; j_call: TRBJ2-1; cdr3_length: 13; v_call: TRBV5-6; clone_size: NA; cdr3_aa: CASSLVQANEQFF; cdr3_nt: TGTGCCAGCAGCTTGGTCCAGGCCAATGAGCAGTTCTTC
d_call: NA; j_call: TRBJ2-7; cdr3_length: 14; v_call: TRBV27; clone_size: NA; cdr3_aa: CASSLDGDSYEQYF; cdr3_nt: TGTGCCAGCAGTTTAGACGGCGATTCCTACGAGCAGTACTTC
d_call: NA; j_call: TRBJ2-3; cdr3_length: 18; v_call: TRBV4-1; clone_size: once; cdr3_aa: CASSQRGGGTVSSDTQYF; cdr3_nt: TGCGCCAGCAGCCAAAGGGGGGGAGGGACCGTAAGCTCAGATACGCAGTATTTT
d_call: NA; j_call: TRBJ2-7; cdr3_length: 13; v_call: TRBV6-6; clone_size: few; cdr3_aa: CASSWHRVYEQYF; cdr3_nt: TGTGCCAGCAGCTGGCACAGGGTCTACGAGCAGTACTTC
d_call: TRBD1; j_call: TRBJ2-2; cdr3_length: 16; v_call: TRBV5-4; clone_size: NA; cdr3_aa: CASSSGTGGNTGELFF; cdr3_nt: TGTGCCAGCAGCTCGGGGACAGGGGGCAACACCGGGGAGCTGTTTTTT
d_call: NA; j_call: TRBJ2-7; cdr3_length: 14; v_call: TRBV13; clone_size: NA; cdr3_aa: CASSLGVPSYEQYF; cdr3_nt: TGTGCCAGCAGCCTGGGGGTCCCCTCCTACGAGCAGTACTTC
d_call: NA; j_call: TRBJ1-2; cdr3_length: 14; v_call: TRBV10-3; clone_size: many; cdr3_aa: CAISEDVRTYGYTF; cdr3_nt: TGTGCCATCAGTGAGGATGTCAGGACCTATGGCTACACCTTC
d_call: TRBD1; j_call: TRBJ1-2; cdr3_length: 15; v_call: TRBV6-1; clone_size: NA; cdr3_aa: CASRPMTGSLFGYTF; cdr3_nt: TGTGCCAGCAGACCCATGACAGGGTCGTTGTTTGGCTATACCTTC
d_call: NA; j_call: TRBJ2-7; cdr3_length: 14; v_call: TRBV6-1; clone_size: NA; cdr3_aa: CASSEGPGPYEQYF; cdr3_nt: TGTGCCAGCAGTGAAGGGCCGGGCCCCTACGAGCAGTACTTC
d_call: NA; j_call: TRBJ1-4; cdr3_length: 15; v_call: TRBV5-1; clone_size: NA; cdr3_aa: CASSYGGGSNEKLFF; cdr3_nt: TGCGCCAGCAGCTATGGAGGGGGGAGTAATGAAAAACTGTTTTTT
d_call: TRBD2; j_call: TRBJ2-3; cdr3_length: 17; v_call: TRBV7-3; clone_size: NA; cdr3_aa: CASSLIGSGGSTDTQYF; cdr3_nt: TGTGCCAGCAGCTTAATCGGCAGCGGGGGGAGCACAGATACGCAGTATTTT
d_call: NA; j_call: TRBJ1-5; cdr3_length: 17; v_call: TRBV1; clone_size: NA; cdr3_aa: CTSSQDLRQTSNQPQHF; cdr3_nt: TGCACCAGCAGCCAAGATCTCAGACAAACGAGCAATCAGCCCCAGCATTTT
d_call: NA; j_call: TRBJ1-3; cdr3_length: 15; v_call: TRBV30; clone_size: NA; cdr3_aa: CAWSVRGVKGNTIYF; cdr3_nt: TGTGCCTGGAGTGTAAGGGGGGTGAAAGGAAACACCATATATTTT
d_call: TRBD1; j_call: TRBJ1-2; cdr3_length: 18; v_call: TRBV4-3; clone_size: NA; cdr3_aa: CASSQPTGQGRVDYGYTF; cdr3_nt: TGCGCCAGCAGCCAACCCACGGGACAGGGGAGAGTCGACTATGGCTACACCTTC
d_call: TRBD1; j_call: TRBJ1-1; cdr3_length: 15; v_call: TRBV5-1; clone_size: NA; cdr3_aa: CASSFRGPMNTEAFF; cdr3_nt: TGCGCCAGCAGCTTCAGGGGGCCAATGAACACTGAAGCTTTCTTT
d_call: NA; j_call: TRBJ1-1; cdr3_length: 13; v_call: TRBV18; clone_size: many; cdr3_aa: CASSPQGNTEAFF; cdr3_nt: TGTGCCAGCTCACCGCAAGGGAACACTGAAGCTTTCTTT
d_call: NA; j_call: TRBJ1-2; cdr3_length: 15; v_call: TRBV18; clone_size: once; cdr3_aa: CASSPPVQGPYGYTF; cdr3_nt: TGTGCCAGCTCACCACCGGTACAGGGACCCTATGGCTACACCTTC